This T cell receptor (beta chain) was sequenced in a study of cytomegalovirus exposure and HLA in healthy donors. Study outcomes and limitations: HLA alleles showed associations with 15,000 to 20,000 TCR beta sequences in a later analysis, at a 0.05 false discovery rate. Among CMV-associated TCR beta chains, most appeared HLA-restricted in a later analysis. It was fewer than 200 TCR beta chains that were listed as cytomegalovirus-associated.

13 Jbeta primers and 60 Vbeta primers were used for the PCR. Profiling relied on immunoSEQ multiplex PCR, and the TCRdb table lists in-frame clones only, not all of them. The top ten hold 1.5% of the sample, which has roughly 150,000 clones, about four fifths seen once. With regard to this clone: No antigen is known for it.

This CDR3 region has 14 residues. The germline gives CDR1 MNHNY, CDR2 SVGAGI (reference sequence). The V segment lost 8 bases and the J segment 4 bases; nucleotides outside the gene matches: 10. Sequencing was done on a sample of PBMCs. The sequence was obtained from a girl aged 10-17 years in good health and CMV-seropositive. The chain is built from TRBV6-6 and TRBJ2-7; the match to TRBD1 covers 8 bases. CDR3 DNA sequence: TGTGCCAGCTGGGTGGGTAGGACAGGGTACGAGCAGTACTTC. This sequence encodes CASWVGRTGYEQYF.